The rows below give T cell receptor beta chains drawn from one sample of a study of T cell responses to AZD1222 COVID-19 vaccine. The table came from immunoSEQ multiplex PCR; TCRdb's copy has only in-frame clones and leaves some out. The sample has 150,000 or so clones; 88% are singletons. The sample in question was peripheral blood, obtained on day 0 of MenACWY control vaccination. Receptor source: an adult in good health. Both conserved end residues are trimmed from each CDR3. Fields, in order: V gene, J gene, CDR3 protein.

v_call: TRBV6-2/TRBV6-3; j_call: TRBJ2-2; cdr3_aa: ASSYRQNTGELF
v_call: TRBV30; j_call: TRBJ2-7; cdr3_aa: AWSVGRYYEQY
v_call: TRBV5-1; j_call: TRBJ1-6; cdr3_aa: ASKTEVGISSPLH
v_call: TRBV6-1; j_call: TRBJ2-5; cdr3_aa: ASSESTAGQETQY
v_call: TRBV30; j_call: TRBJ1-6; cdr3_aa: AWGTGDNSPLH
v_call: TRBV24-1; j_call: TRBJ2-4; cdr3_aa: ATSDTGSKNIQY
v_call: TRBV19; j_call: TRBJ1-5; cdr3_aa: ASSARNQPQH
v_call: TRBV7-2; j_call: TRBJ2-1; cdr3_aa: ASSERASGGEQF
v_call: TRBV12-3/TRBV12-4; j_call: TRBJ1-1; cdr3_aa: ASSLARGTEAF
v_call: TRBV4-1; j_call: TRBJ1-5; cdr3_aa: ASSPPGNSNQPQH
v_call: TRBV20-1; j_call: TRBJ2-5; cdr3_aa: SASYFRGNQETQY
v_call: TRBV7-3; j_call: TRBJ1-6; cdr3_aa: ASSLMGGNNSPLH
v_call: TRBV7-2; j_call: TRBJ1-1; cdr3_aa: ASQPGPTNTEAF
v_call: TRBV7-9; j_call: TRBJ2-2; cdr3_aa: ASSPSWSTGELF
v_call: TRBV19; j_call: TRBJ1-1; cdr3_aa: ASSIGVNTEAF
v_call: TRBV2; j_call: TRBJ1-2; cdr3_aa: ASIFGSSYGYT
v_call: TRBV6-1; j_call: TRBJ2-1; cdr3_aa: ASSQAGVGYNEQF
v_call: TRBV7-2; j_call: TRBJ1-1; cdr3_aa: ASRRGPTPNTEAF
v_call: TRBV5-6; j_call: TRBJ1-2; cdr3_aa: ASSLGHHLDRLDYGYT